Described below is a single T cell receptor (beta chain) sequence and its context. The antigen remains undetermined. This sample was included in a study of T cells in Graves' hyperthyroidism and ophthalmopathy. Broader study findings: From stable hyperthyroidism, ophthalmopathy was separated by a 13 V-J model.

Pregnant or lactating patients were excluded, as were those with uncontrolled infection or other autoimmune disease. The V gene lost 2 bases and the J gene lost 3 bases, with 10 bases spanning the gap. This CDR3 is 14 amino acids long. Germline V gives CDR1 LNHDA, CDR2 SQIVND (reference sequence). The source material, RNA transcripts, was used to amplify TCR beta CDR3 regions. The TCR CDR3 first-round RT-PCR relied on the HTBI primer set. TCRdb independently ran MiXCR on the multiplex PCR reads; one entry per CDR3 protein. The repertoire holds 600,000 or so distinct CDR3 sequences, with 15% to 20% as singletons.

This TCR was sampled from a woman in her 30s with Graves' hyperthyroidism. Sequences were obtained from blood. The rearrangement links TRBV19 to TRBJ2-5; a possible D gene is TRBD2 (6 bases). The CDR3 here is CASSISGAEETQYF. CDR3 nucleotides: TGTGCCAGTAGTATATCGGGAGCCGAAGAGACCCAGTACTTC. Full variable domain (outside the CDR3, taken from reference TRBV19 and TRBJ2-5): DGGITQSPKYLFRKEGQNVTLSCEQNLNHDAMYWYRQDPGQGLRLIYYSQIVNDFQKGDIAEGYSVSREKKESFPLTVTSAQKNPTAFYLCASSISGAEETQYFGPGTRLLVL.